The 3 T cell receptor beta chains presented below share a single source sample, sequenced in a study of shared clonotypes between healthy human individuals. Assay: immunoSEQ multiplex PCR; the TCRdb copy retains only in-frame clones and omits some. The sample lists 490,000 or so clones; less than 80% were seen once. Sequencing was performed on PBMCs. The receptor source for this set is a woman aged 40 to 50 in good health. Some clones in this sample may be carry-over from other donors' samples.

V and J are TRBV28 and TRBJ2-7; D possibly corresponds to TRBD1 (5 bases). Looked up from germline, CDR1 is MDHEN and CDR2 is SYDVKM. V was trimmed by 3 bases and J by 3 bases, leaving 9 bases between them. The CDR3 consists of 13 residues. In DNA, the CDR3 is TGTGCCAGCAGTTTGGGCAGGGACTACGAGCAGTACTTC. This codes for CASSLGRDYEQYF.

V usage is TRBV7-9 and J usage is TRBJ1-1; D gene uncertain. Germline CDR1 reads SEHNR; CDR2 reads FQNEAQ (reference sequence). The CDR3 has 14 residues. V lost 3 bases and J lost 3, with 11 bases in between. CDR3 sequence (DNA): TGTGCCAGCAGCTTCACGGAGGGTTACACTGAAGCTTTCTTT. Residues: CASSFTEGYTEAFF.

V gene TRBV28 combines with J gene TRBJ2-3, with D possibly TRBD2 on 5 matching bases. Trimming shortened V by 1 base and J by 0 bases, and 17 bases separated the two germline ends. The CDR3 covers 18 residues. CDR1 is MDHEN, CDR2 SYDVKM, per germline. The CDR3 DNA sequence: TGTGCCAGCAGTTTATCGAGCGGTACTCCAGCTAGCACAGATACGCAGTATTTT. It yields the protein CASSLSSGTPASTDTQYF.